Below are 10 T cell receptor beta chains sequenced from a single sample in a study of T cells in Graves' hyperthyroidism and ophthalmopathy. RNA transcripts were the template for amplifying TCR beta CDR3 regions. First-round RT-PCR of the TCR CDR3 relied on the HTBI primer set. TCRdb called the multiplex PCR reads again in MiXCR, with one record for every CDR3 protein. The sample comprises around 400,000 distinct CDR3 sequences, around 15% of which are singletons, and about 21% rests with the top ten. Material: blood. The receptor source for this set is an older woman with Graves' ophthalmopathy.

This clonotype was counted many times. This chain uses TRBV28 with TRBJ1-1; possibly TRBD1 for D (5 bases). Trimming stripped 3 bases from V and 4 bases from J, with 21 bases between. Germline loops: CDR1 MDHEN, CDR2 SYDVKM. The CDR3 sequence is 17 residues long. CDR3: CASSFIPRPGRSTEAFF. CDR3 DNA sequence: TGTGCCAGCAGTTTTATCCCCCGTCCGGGACGGTCCACTGAAGCTTTCTTT.

This CDR3 reads CASSGPGPEKLFF. As DNA, the CDR3 is TGCGCCAGCAGCGGACCGGGCCCTGAAAAACTGTTTTTT. This chain links TRBV4-1 with TRBJ1-4; D is ambiguous. The germline CDR1 and CDR2 sequences are MGHRA and YSYEKL. The CDR3 sequence is 13 residues long. V lost 5 bases to trimming and J lost 7 bases, with 11 bases between them.

This clonotype was detected only a few times. The chain joins TRBV9 to TRBJ2-7; D gene uncertain. V was pared by 7 bases and J by 4 bases, with 15 bases between. Looked up from germline, CDR1 is SGDLS and CDR2 is YYNGEE. The length of the CDR3 is 13 residues. CDR3 bases: TGTGCCAGCTCTCCTCTTGACATGTACGAGCAGTACTTC. It yields the protein CASSPLDMYEQYF.

This rearrangement joins TRBV9 to TRBJ1-3; D gene uncertain. The CDR3 sequence is 16 residues long. With 4 bases removed from V and 4 bases from J, the gap between germline ends came to 18 bases. Germline loops: CDR1 SGDLS, CDR2 YYNGEE. The CDR3 loop is CASSRRALPGGNTIYF. The CDR3, as DNA: TGTGCCAGCAGCCGACGGGCCTTACCGGGGGGAAACACCATATATTTT. Filled out from reference TRBV9 and TRBJ1-3, the complete variable domain reads DSGVTQTPKHLITATGQRVTLRCSPRSGDLSVYWYQQSLDQGLQFLIQYYNGEERAKGNILERFSAQQFPDLHSELNLSSLELGDSALYFCASSRRALPGGNTIYFGEGSWLTVV.

The chain links TRBV5-6 to TRBJ2-1, with 13 bases identical to TRBD2. Trimming took 0 bases from V and 4 from J; bases not matched to a gene: 1. CDR3 size: 16 residues. From germline, CDR1 is SGHDT and CDR2 YYEEEE. The CDR3 DNA sequence: TGTGCCAGCAGCTTGGAGGGACTAGCGGGGTACAATGAGCAGTTCTTC. Translation gives CASSLEGLAGYNEQFF.

A few counts support this clonotype. CDR3: CASSYYSRANTGELFF. The CDR3 DNA reads as TGTGCCAGCAGTTACTATTCCAGGGCGAACACCGGGGAGCTGTTTTTT. The gene calls are TRBV6-6 and TRBJ2-2; perhaps TRBD1 as D (5 bases). Germline values: CDR1 MNHNY, CDR2 SVGAGI (reference sequence). The CDR3 is 16 residues long. The ends were cut back, 1 base at V and 0 bases at J, with 9 bases in the middle.

In DNA form, the CDR3 reads TGCAGCGTTCAGTGGGAGCAGTTCTTC. Amino acid sequence: CSVQWEQFF. This chain uses TRBV29-1 with TRBJ2-1; D remains unclear. The V gene's germline CDR1 is SQVTM and CDR2 ANQGSEA. Trimming took off 5 bases at V and 10 bases at J, with 6 bases between the two ends. The CDR3 has 9 amino acids.

The chain combines TRBV10-3 with TRBJ2-7, with TRBD1 matching over 8 bases. Germline V gives CDR1 ENHRY, CDR2 SYGVKD. This CDR3 is built from 16 residues. The J segment lost 3 bases and the V segment lost 2 bases, leaving 9 bases of the junction unmatched. CDR3: CAISENKRTGLYEQYF. The CDR3 DNA is TGTGCCATCAGTGAGAACAAGAGGACAGGGCTCTACGAGCAGTACTTC.

This clonotype came up a few times. The rearrangement uses TRBV30 and TRBJ2-2; TRBD1 matches at 11 bases. Germline trimming cut 4 bases from V and 7 bases from J; bases unmatched to any gene: 11. Germline loops: CDR1 GTSNPN, CDR2 SVGIG (reference sequence). The CDR3 is 16 amino acids. In DNA form, the CDR3 reads TGTGCCTGGATAAAGGACAGGGGGCGCCTAGTCGGGGAGCTGTTTTTT. This translates into CAWIKDRGRLVGELFF.

This clonotype came up many times. The gene calls are TRBV12-3 or TRBV12-4 and TRBJ2-7; D not resolved. Trimming stripped 5 bases from V and 4 bases from J, with 18 bases between. The CDR3 runs 15 residues. The CDR3 DNA follows: TGTGCCAGCAGTCCGAGGTTAGAGGCGAAGTACGAGCAGTACTTC. It specifies CASSPRLEAKYEQYF.